This T cell receptor beta chain was identified in a study of blood T cell repertoires in COVID-19. The table came from immunoSEQ multiplex PCR; TCRdb's copy has only in-frame clones and leaves some out. In the table there are about 220,000 clones, 82% of which are singletons. This clonotype originated in a woman in her seventies with acute or convalescent COVID-19. What was sequenced was peripheral blood.

CDR3 nucleotide sequence: TGTGCCAGCAGCTTATTCCCGACTCCCCTCTCCTACGAGCAGTACTTC. Translation gives CASSLFPTPLSYEQYF. This chain connects TRBV7-9 to TRBJ2-7; D not resolved. Germline V gene lookup returns CDR1 SEHNR and CDR2 FQNEAQ (reference sequence). Trimming stripped 2 bases from V and 0 bases from J, with 14 bases between. This CDR3 has 16 residues.